The 18 T cell receptor beta chains below all came from one sample that was sequenced in a study of blood T cell repertoires in COVID-19. Profiling relied on immunoSEQ multiplex PCR, and the TCRdb table lists in-frame clones only, not all of them. The table has around 200,000 clones, approximately 86% seen once. The sequenced sample was PBMCs or T cells enriched from blood (not recorded which). Receptor source: a man between 18 and 35 years old with acute COVID-19.

This clone was seen more than once but under ten times. The chain links TRBV28 to TRBJ1-1; D gene uncertain. Looked up from germline, CDR1 is MDHEN and CDR2 is SYDVKM. The germline V and J ends were trimmed by 5 bases and 0 bases, with 13 bases remaining between them. The CDR3 covers 15 residues. CDR3 sequence (DNA): TGTGCCAGCAGTCGCATGGCGGTTGTGAACACTGAAGCTTTCTTT. Its protein is CASSRMAVVNTEAFF.

This chain joins TRBV9 and TRBJ2-7; the match to TRBD2 covers 8 bases. Germline loops: CDR1 SGDLS, CDR2 YYNGEE. V shed 4 bases, J shed 2 bases, and the junction held 2 bases outside the gene matches. This CDR3 has 13 amino acids. DNA of the CDR3: TGTGCCAGCAGCCGGGAGGGGCCCTACGAGCAGTACTTC. This translates into CASSREGPYEQYF.

V gene TRBV7-9 combines with J gene TRBJ2-2, with 10 nucleotides matching TRBD2. The length of the CDR3 is 16 residues. The V segment lost 4 bases and the J segment 2 bases; nucleotides outside the gene matches: 4. Germline CDR1 and CDR2: SEHNR and FQNEAQ (reference sequence). CDR3 in DNA: TGTGCCAGCAGCTCAACTAGCGGGACTAACACCGGGGAGCTGTTTTTT. Translated, it gives CASSSTSGTNTGELFF.

The chain has TRBV11-3 and TRBJ2-7; a weak D match, TRBD1 (5 bases). From germline, CDR1 is SGHNT and CDR2 YENEEA. The CDR3 has 13 amino acids. The V gene lost 3 bases and the J gene lost 4 bases, with 10 bases spanning the gap. The chain's CDR3 is CASSFTREYEQYF. CDR3 DNA sequence: TGTGCCAGCAGCTTTACCAGGGAATACGAGCAGTACTTC.

V usage is TRBV6-4 and J usage is TRBJ1-1; 10 bases fit TRBD1. Germline lookup yields CDR1 MRHNA and CDR2 SNTAGT. The trim removed 5 bases at V and 5 bases at J, leaving 5 bases unmatched. The CDR3 consists of 14 residues. CDR3 sequence (DNA): TGTGCCAGCAGTCCAGGACAGGGGGGAACTGAAGCTTTCTTT. The encoded protein is CASSPGQGGTEAFF.

The chain employs TRBV29-1 and TRBJ2-1; TRBD2 aligns across 10 bases. Germline lookup yields CDR1 SQVTM and CDR2 ANQGSEA. The CDR3 length is 13 residues. V was clipped by 5 bases and J by 8 bases; unmatched bases: 6. The CDR3 DNA is TGCAGCGTTAGCGGGAGGGCCTTGGATGAGCAGTTCTTC. It specifies CSVSGRALDEQFF.

V and J are TRBV25-1 and TRBJ1-1; 12 bases are a match to TRBD1. V was pared by 8 bases and J by 4 bases, with 8 bases of the junction left unmatched. CDR3 length: 15 amino acids. Germline CDR1 is MGHDK and CDR2 is SYGVNS. CDR3: CASRGTGGGITEAFF. As DNA, the CDR3 is TGTGCCAGCCGTGGGACAGGGGGCGGGATCACTGAAGCTTTCTTT.

This clone showed up just a few times. The chain uses TRBV18 and TRBJ1-1; 8 bases agree with TRBD1. Per the germline V gene, CDR1 is KGHSH and CDR2 is LQKENI. The CDR3 is 13 amino acids. The ends lost 2 bases at V and 10 bases at J; junction bases unmatched: 6. CDR3 in DNA: TGTGCCAGCTCACCAGCCAGGGGGCGCGGAGCTTTCTTT. Its protein product is CASSPARGRGAFF.

The chain links TRBV2 to TRBJ1-6; 7 bases align to TRBD1. The CDR3 loop spans 15 amino acids. From germline, CDR1 is SNHLY and CDR2 FYNNEI. V lost 6 bases and J lost 5; bases outside the gene matches: 7. CDR3 in amino acids: CASRSRTGDNSPLHF. As DNA, the CDR3 is TGTGCCAGCAGATCCAGGACAGGAGATAATTCACCCCTCCACTTT.

The V and J genes are TRBV30 and TRBJ1-2; D unresolved. This CDR3 comprises 11 residues. Germline V gene lookup returns CDR1 GTSNPN and CDR2 SVGIG (reference sequence). Between the trimmed V and J ends, which lost 2 bases and 3 bases, there was a span of 4 bases. The CDR3, as DNA: TGTGCCTGGAGTCTAGACTATGGCTACACCTTC. Its translation: CAWSLDYGYTF.

The chain joins TRBV14 to TRBJ2-2, with D perhaps matching TRBD1 (5 bases). Trimming pared 4 bases from V and 5 bases from J, leaving 11 bases between. The CDR3 runs to 14 residues. Germline V gene data show CDR1 as SGHDN and CDR2 as FVKESK. CDR3 sequence: CASSLGARTGELFF. CDR3 sequence (DNA): TGTGCCAGCAGCCTTGGGGCACGGACCGGGGAGCTGTTTTTT.

The chain links TRBV19 to TRBJ1-2; 7 nucleotides line up with TRBD1. V shed 5 bases, J shed 2 bases, and the junction held 8 bases outside the gene matches. CDR1 and CDR2 from the germline V gene are LNHDA and SQIVND (reference sequence). This CDR3 has 15 residues. The CDR3 sequence is CASSVTVQGNYGYTF. The CDR3 DNA sequence: TGTGCCAGTAGTGTAACCGTACAGGGGAACTATGGCTACACCTTC.

The chain joins TRBV4-1 to TRBJ2-7, with a possible D match to TRBD2 (5 bases). Per the germline V gene, CDR1 is MGHRA and CDR2 is YSYEKL. This CDR3 has 15 residues. With 1 base removed from V and 2 bases from J, the gap between germline ends came to 12 bases. This chain's CDR3 is CASSQAPYGAYEQYF. The CDR3 region has the DNA TGCGCCAGCAGCCAAGCTCCCTACGGGGCCTACGAGCAGTACTTC.

J is TRBJ2-1 and V is TRBV5-1; 7 bases align to TRBD1. This CDR3 comprises 14 residues. Per germline, CDR1 SGHRS and CDR2 YFSETQ. V shed 7 bases and J 5 bases; nucleotides not matched to a gene: 9. In nucleotides, the CDR3 is TGCGCCAGCGGGAGACAGGGTCCCAACAATGAGCAGTTCTTC. It encodes CASGRQGPNNEQFF.

V usage is TRBV6-4 and J usage is TRBJ2-3; TRBD2 matches at 10 bases. With V trimmed by 2 bases and J by 1 base, 3 bases remained unmatched. The germline V gene has CDR1 MRHNA and CDR2 SNTAGT. The CDR3 sequence is 16 residues long. The CDR3 spells CASSDRGTSGTDTQYF. The CDR3 coding sequence is TGTGCCAGCAGTGACCGCGGGACTAGCGGCACAGATACGCAGTATTTT.

The chain employs TRBV30 and TRBJ2-7; 7 positions match TRBD2. CDR3 size: 14 residues. Trimming removed 2 bases from V and 3 bases from J; junction bases left unmatched: 7. CDR1 GTSNPN and CDR2 SVGIG come from the germline V gene (reference sequence). The CDR3 DNA sequence: TGTGCCTGGAGTACGAGCGGGAAAGGCTACGAGCAGTACTTC. As protein: CAWSTSGKGYEQYF.

This clone was observed a few times. The V gene is TRBV30, the J gene TRBJ2-3, with D unclear. This CDR3 comprises 11 residues. V lost 0 bases, J lost 6 bases, and 4 bases lay in between. Germline V gives CDR1 GTSNPN, CDR2 SVGIG (reference sequence). As DNA, the CDR3 is TGTGCCTGGAGTGTAGAGGATACGCAGTATTTT. Translated, it gives CAWSVEDTQYF. Full variable domain (missing parts from reference TRBV30 and TRBJ2-3): SQTIHQWPATLVQPVGSPLSLECTVEGTSNPNLYWYRQAAGRGLQLLFYSVGIGQISSEVPQNLSASRPQDRQFILSSKKLLLSDSGFYLCAWSVEDTQYFGPGTRLTVL.

The chain recombines TRBV5-1 with TRBJ2-1; tentatively, D is TRBD2 (6 bases). This CDR3 has 14 residues. CDR1 is SGHRS and CDR2 is YFSETQ in the germline V gene. The V gene lost 0 bases and the J gene lost 2 bases, with 6 bases spanning the gap. CDR3 in amino acids: CASSLGLAYNEQFF. The CDR3 DNA reads as TGCGCCAGCAGCTTGGGACTAGCCTACAATGAGCAGTTCTTC.